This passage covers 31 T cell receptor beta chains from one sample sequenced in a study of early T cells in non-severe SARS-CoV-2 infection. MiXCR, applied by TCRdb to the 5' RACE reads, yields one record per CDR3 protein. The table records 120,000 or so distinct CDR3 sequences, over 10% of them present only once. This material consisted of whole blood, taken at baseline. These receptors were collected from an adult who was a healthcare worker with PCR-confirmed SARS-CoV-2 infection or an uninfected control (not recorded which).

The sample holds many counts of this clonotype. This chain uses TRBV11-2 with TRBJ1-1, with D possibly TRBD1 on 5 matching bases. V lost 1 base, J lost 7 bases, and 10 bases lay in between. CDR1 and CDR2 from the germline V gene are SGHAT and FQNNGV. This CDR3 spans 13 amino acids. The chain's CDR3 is CASSLVAGLEAFF. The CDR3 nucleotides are TGTGCCAGCAGCTTAGTTGCGGGGCTTGAAGCTTTCTTT.

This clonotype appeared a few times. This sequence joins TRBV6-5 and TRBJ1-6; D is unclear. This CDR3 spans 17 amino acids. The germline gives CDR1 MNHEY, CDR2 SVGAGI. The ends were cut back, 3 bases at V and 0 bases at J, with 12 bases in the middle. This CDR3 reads CASSYLHPSSYNSPLHF. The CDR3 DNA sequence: TGTGCCAGCAGTTATCTACACCCCAGCTCCTATAATTCACCCCTCCACTTT.

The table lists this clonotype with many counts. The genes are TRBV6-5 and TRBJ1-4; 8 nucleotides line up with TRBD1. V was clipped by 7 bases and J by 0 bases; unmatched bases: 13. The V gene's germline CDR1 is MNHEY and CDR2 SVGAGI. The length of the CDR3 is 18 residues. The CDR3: CASTHTTGAIATNEKLFF. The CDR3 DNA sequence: TGTGCCAGCACCCATACGACAGGGGCGATTGCAACTAATGAAAAACTGTTTTTT.

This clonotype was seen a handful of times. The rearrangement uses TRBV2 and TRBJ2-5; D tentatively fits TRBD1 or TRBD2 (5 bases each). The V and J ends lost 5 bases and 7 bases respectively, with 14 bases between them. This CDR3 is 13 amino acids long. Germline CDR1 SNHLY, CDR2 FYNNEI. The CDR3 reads CASSPEGPGTQYF. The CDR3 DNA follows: TGTGCCAGCAGTCCCGAGGGACCCGGGACCCAGTACTTC.

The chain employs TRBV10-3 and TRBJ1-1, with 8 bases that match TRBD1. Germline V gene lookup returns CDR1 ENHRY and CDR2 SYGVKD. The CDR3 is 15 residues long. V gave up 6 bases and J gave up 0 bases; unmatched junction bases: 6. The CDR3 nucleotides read TGTGCCATCAGGGAGACAGGGGCCGTGAACACTGAAGCTTTCTTT. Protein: CAIRETGAVNTEAFF.

In nucleotides, the CDR3 is TGTGCCAGCAGGCGACAGGGTGGGGCTGGGGCCAACGTCCTGACTTTC. Translated: CASRRQGGAGANVLTF. The chain uses TRBV3-1 and TRBJ2-6; TRBD1 matches at 7 bases. V lost 6 bases and J lost 2; bases outside the gene matches: 7. This CDR3 contains 16 residues. The germline gives CDR1 LGHDT, CDR2 YNNKEL (reference sequence).

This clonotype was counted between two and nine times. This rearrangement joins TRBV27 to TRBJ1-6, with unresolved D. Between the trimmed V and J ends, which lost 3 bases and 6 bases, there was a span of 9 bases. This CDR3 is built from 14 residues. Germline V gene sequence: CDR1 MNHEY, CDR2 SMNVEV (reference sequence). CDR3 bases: TGTGCCAGCAGTTTTATAGGTGTTAATTCACCCCTCCACTTT. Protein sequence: CASSFIGVNSPLHF.

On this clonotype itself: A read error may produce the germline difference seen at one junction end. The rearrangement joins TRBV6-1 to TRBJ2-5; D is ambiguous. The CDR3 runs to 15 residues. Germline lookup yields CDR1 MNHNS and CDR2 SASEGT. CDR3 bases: TGTGTCAGCAGTGAAGTAACAGACATCCAAGAGACCCAGTACTTC. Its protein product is CVSSEVTDIQETQYF.

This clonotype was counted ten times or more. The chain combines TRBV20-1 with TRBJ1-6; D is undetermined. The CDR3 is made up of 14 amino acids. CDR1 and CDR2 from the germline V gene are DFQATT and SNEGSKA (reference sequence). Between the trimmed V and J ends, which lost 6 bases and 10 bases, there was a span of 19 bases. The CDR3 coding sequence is TGCAGTGCCAAATTTCGGGGTACTGAGTCACCCCTCCACTTT. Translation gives CSAKFRGTESPLHF.

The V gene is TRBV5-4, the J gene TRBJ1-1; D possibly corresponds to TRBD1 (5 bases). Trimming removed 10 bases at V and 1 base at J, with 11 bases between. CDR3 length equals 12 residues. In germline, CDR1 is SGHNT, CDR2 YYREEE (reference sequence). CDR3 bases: TGTGCCGGGGGACCTAAGAACACTGAAGCTTTCTTT. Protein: CAGGPKNTEAFF.

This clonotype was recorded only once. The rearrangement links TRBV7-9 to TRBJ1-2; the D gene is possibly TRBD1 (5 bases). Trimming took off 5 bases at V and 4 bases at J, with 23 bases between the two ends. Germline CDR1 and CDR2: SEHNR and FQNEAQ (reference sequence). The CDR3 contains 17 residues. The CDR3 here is CASSRLGVGRGGYGYTF. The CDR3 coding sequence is TGTGCCAGCAGCCGACTTGGCGTGGGGCGCGGAGGCTATGGCTACACCTTC. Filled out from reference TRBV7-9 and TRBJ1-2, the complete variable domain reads DTGVSQNPRHKITKRGQNVTFRCDPISEHNRLYWYRQTLGQGPEFLTYFQNEAQLEKSRLLSDRFSAERPKGSFSTLEIQRTEQGDSAMYLCASSRLGVGRGGYGYTFGSGTRLTVV.

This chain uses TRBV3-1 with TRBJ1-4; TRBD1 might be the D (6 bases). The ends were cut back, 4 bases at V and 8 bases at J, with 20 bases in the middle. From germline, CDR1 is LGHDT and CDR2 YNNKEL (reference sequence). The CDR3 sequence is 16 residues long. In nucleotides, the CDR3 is TGTGCCAGCAGCCGCCGACAGGAGGGAGTAGGAGAAAAACTGTTTTTT. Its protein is CASSRRQEGVGEKLFF.

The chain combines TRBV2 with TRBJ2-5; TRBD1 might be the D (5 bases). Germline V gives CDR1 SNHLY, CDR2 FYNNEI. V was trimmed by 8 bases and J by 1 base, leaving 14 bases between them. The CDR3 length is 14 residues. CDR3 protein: CASADSPGQETQYF. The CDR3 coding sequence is TGTGCCAGCGCAGACAGCCCTGGCCAAGAGACCCAGTACTTC.

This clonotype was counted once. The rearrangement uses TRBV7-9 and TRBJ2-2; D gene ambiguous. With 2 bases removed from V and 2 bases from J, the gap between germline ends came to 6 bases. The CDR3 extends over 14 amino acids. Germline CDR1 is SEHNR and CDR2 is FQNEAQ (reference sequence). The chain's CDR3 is CASSLRLNTGELFF. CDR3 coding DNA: TGTGCCAGCAGCTTACGACTCAACACCGGGGAGCTGTTTTTT.

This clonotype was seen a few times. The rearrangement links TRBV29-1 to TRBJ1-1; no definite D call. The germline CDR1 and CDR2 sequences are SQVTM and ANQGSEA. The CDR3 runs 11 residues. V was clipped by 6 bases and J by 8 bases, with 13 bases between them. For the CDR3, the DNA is TGCAGCGTCTTTATTACAAGGGAAGCTTTCTTT. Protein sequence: CSVFITREAFF. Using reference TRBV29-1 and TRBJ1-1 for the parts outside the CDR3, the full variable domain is SAVISQKPSRDICQRGTSLTIQCQVDSQVTMMFWYRQQPGQSLTLIATANQGSEATYESGFVIDKFPISRPNLTFSTLTVSNMSPEDSSIYLCSVFITREAFFGQGTRLTVV.

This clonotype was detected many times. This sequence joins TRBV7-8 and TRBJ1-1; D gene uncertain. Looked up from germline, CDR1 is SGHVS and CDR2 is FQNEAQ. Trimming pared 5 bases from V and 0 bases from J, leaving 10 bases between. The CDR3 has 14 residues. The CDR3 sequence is CASSQTSMNTEAFF. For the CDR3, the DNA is TGTGCCAGCAGCCAGACATCCATGAACACTGAAGCTTTCTTT.

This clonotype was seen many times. CDR3 amino acids: CASSEASGSGQETQYF. The CDR3 region has the DNA TGCGCCAGCAGTGAGGCTAGCGGGAGTGGTCAAGAGACCCAGTACTTC. This sequence joins TRBV10-1 and TRBJ2-5, with TRBD2 matching 10 bases. The germline V gene has CDR1 WNHNN and CDR2 SYGVQD (reference sequence). V lost 2 bases, J lost 2 bases, and 5 bases stayed unmatched. This CDR3 has 16 residues.

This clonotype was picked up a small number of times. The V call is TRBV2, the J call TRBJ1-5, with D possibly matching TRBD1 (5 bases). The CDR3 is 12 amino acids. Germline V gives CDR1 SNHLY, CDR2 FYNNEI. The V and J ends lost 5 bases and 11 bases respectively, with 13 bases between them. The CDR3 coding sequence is TGTGCCAGCAGTCAGACGGCAGGGTCCCAGCATTTT. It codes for CASSQTAGSQHF. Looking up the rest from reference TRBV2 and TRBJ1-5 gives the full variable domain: EPEVTQTPSHQVTQMGQEVILRCVPISNHLYFYWYRQILGQKVEFLVSFYNNEISEKSEIFDDQFSVERPDGSNFTLKIRSTKLEDSAMYFCASSQTAGSQHFGDGTRLSIL.

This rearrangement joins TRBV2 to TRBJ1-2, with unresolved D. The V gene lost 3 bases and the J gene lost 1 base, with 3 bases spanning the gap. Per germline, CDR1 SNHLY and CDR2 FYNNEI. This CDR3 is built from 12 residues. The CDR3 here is CASSEHNYGYTF. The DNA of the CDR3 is TGTGCCAGCAGTGAGCATAACTATGGCTACACCTTC.

The CDR3: CASKGDRPILNTEAFF. The CDR3 DNA sequence: TGTGCCAGCAAAGGGGACAGACCGATTTTGAACACTGAAGCTTTCTTT. The chain recombines TRBV28 with TRBJ1-1; TRBD1 aligns across 7 bases. With 7 bases clipped from V and 0 bases from J, the junction kept 11 bases outside the gene matches. Germline loops: CDR1 MDHEN, CDR2 SYDVKM. CDR3 length: 16 residues.

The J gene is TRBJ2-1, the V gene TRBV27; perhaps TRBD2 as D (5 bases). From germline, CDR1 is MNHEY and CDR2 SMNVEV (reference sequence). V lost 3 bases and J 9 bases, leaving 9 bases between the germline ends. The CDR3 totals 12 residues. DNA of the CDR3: TGTGCCAGCAGTTTGAGGGCTAGTGAGCAGTTCTTC. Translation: CASSLRASEQFF.

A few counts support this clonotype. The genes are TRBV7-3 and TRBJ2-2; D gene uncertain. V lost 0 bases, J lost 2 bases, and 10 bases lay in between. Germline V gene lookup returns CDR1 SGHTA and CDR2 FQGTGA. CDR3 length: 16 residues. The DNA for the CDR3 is TGTGCCAGCAGCTTAACGTTCGTGGGCAACACCGGGGAGCTGTTTTTT. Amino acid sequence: CASSLTFVGNTGELFF.

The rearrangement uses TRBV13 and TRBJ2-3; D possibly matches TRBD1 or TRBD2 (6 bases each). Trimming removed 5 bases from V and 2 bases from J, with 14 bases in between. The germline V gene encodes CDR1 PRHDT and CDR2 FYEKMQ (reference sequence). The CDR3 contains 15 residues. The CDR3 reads CASSQTGGLTDTQYF. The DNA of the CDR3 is TGTGCCAGCAGCCAAACTGGGGGGCTCACAGATACGCAGTATTTT.

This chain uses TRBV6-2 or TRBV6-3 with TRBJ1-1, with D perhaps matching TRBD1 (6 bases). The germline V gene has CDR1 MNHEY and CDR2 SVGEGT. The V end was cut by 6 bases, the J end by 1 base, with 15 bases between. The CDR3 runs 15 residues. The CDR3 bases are TGTGCCAGCAGAAACCGGGACACGAGGAACACTGAAGCTTTCTTT. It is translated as CASRNRDTRNTEAFF.

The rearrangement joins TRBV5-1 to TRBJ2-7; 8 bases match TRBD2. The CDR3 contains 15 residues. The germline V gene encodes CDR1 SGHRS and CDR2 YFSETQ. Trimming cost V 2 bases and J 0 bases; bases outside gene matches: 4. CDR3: CASSFNSGSSYEQYF. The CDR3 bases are TGCGCCAGCAGCTTTAACAGCGGGAGCTCCTACGAGCAGTACTTC. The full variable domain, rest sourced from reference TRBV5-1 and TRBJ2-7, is KAGVTQTPRYLIKTRGQQVTLSCSPISGHRSVSWYQQTPGQGLQFLFEYFSETQRNKGNFPGRFSGRQFSNSRSEMNVSTLELGDSALYLCASSFNSGSSYEQYFGPGTRLTVT.

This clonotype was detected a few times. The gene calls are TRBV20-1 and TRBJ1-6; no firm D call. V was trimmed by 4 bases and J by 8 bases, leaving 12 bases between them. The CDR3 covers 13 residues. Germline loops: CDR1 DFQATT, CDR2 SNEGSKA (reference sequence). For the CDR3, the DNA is TGCAGTGCTATTAGAAGGTTTGATTCACCCCTCCACTTT. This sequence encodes CSAIRRFDSPLHF.

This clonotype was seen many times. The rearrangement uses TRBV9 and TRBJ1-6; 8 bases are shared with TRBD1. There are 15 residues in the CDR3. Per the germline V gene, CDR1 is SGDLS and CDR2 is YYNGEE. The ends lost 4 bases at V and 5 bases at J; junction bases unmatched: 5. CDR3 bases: TGTGCCAGCAGCCCCTCAGGGGGCGATAATTCACCCCTCCACTTT. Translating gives CASSPSGGDNSPLHF.

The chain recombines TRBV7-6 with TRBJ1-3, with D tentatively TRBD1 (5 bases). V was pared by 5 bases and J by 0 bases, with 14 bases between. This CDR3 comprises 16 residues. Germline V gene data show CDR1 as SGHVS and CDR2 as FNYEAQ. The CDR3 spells CASSPRTPSSGNTIYF. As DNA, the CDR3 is TGTGCCAGCAGCCCTAGGACACCGAGCTCTGGAAACACCATATATTTT.

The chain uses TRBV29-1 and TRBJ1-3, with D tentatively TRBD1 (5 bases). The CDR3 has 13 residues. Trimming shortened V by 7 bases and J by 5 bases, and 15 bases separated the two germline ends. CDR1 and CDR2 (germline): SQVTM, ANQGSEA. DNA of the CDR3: TGCAGCGCGACAGCCGATTATCGAAACACCATATATTTT. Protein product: CSATADYRNTIYF.

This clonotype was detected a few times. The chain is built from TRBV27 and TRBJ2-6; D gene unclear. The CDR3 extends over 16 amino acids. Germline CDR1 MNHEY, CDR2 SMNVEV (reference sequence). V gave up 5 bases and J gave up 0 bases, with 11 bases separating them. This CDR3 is CASSRAQTSGANVLTF. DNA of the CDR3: TGTGCCAGCAGTCGGGCCCAAACCTCTGGGGCCAACGTCCTGACTTTC.

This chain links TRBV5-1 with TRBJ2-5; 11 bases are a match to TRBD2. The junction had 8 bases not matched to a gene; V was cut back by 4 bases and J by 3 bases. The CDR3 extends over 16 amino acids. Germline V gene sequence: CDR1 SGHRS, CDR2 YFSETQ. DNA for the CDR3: TGCGCCAGCAGCCTTACTAGCGGGGGCCCCAAAGAGACCCAGTACTTC. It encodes CASSLTSGGPKETQYF.